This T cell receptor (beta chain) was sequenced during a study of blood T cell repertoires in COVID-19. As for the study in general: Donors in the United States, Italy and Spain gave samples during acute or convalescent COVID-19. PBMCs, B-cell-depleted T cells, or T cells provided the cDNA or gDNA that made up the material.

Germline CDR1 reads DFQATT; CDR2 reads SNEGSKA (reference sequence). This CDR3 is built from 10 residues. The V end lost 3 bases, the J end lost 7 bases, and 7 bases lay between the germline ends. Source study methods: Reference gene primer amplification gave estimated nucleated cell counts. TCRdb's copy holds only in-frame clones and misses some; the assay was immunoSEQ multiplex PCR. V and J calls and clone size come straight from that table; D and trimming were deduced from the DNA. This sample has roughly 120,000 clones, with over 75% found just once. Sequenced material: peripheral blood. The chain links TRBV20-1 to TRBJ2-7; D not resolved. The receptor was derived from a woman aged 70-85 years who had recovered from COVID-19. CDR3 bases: TGCAGTGCTAGCCCGCGGGAGCAGTACTTC. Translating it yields CSASPREQYF.